Ten or more counts support the clone carrying this T cell receptor (beta chain). No antigen is known for it. Trimming took 6 bases from V and 6 from J, leaving 14 bases between them. This CDR3 region has 13 residues. Germline values: CDR1 KGHSH, CDR2 LQKENI. The sample belongs to a study of T cells after posttransplantation cyclophosphamide. Whole-study findings and limits: TRB clonality was highly associated with recipient CMV seropositivity and reactivation.

Sequencing used immunoSEQ multiplex PCR; TCRdb keeps in-frame clones, though not all of them. Recorded here are about 40,000 clones, none singletons. The V and J genes are TRBV18 and TRBJ1-2; the D gene is possibly TRBD1 (6 bases). The source material was PBMCs. This receptor was taken from a woman between 50 and 59 years old in good health and a related stem cell transplant donor. This CDR3 reads CASSPRAGDGYTF. The CDR3, as DNA: TGTGCCAGCTCCCCCCGGGCAGGGGATGGCTACACCTTC.